This is a list of T cell receptor beta chains from one sample in a study of shared T cell receptors in the human thymus. Profiling relied on immunoSEQ multiplex PCR, and the TCRdb table lists in-frame clones only, not all of them. The repertoire holds 700,000 or so clones, with 80% to 90% as singletons. Another study also made use of these data, one on human thymus T cells.

Material: thymocytes. The receptors shown here come from a girl less than two years old with a congenital heart defect. Both conserved end residues are part of each CDR3. Each record gives: V gene, D gene, clone size, J gene, CDR3 protein, CDR3 DNA. D genes are given only for firm matches. Only part of the rows carry a size: once, few, many, or a class if the clone is expanded.

TRBV4-3	-	-	TRBJ2-1	CASSQGERSSYNEQFF	TGCGCCAGCAGCCAGGGAGAGAGAAGCTCCTACAATGAGCAGTTCTTC
TRBV2	TRBD1	-	TRBJ1-2	CASSEKRGQTYGYTF	TGTGCCAGCAGTGAAAAGAGGGGACAGACCTATGGCTACACCTTC
TRBV7-9	TRBD2	once	TRBJ2-7	CASSHSGGSYEQYF	TGTGCCAGCAGCCATAGCGGGGGCTCCTACGAGCAGTACTTC
TRBV7-2	-	-	TRBJ2-1	CASSLSVGRGSYNEQFF	TGTGCCAGCAGCTTAAGTGTGGGGCGGGGATCCTACAATGAGCAGTTCTTC
TRBV18	-	-	TRBJ1-2	CASSPRQLRSYTF	TGTGCCAGCTCACCAAGACAGCTTCGAAGCTACACCTTC
TRBV11-2	-	-	TRBJ1-6	CASSLWPNSPLHF	TGTGCCAGCAGCTTGTGGCCTAATTCACCCCTCCACTTT
TRBV20-1	TRBD1	-	TRBJ1-2	CSAQGARGYTF	TGCAGTGCACAGGGGGCGCGGGGCTACACCTTC
TRBV6-6	TRBD1	-	TRBJ2-1	CASSYGPTGDYNEQFF	TGTGCCAGCAGTTACGGGCCGACAGGGGACTACAATGAGCAGTTCTTC
TRBV29-1	-	-	TRBJ1-1	CSVLGGNTEAFF	TGCAGCGTTTTGGGGGGGAACACTGAAGCTTTCTTT
TRBV7-9	TRBD1	-	TRBJ2-5	CASSSGQGYWRTQYF	TGTGCCAGCAGCTCTGGACAGGGTTATTGGAGGACCCAGTACTTC
TRBV4-1	TRBD1	-	TRBJ2-6	CASSRPGQGKARGANVLTF	TGCGCCAGCAGCCGACCGGGACAGGGAAAGGCGCGGGGGGCCAACGTCCTGACTTTC
TRBV7-3	-	few	TRBJ1-1	CASSLKEERNTEAFF	TGTGCCAGCAGCTTAAAGGAGGAGAGGAACACTGAAGCTTTCTTT
TRBV5-1	-	-	TRBJ2-5	CASSLARGSPKTQYF	TGCGCCAGCAGCTTGGCCCGGGGGTCCCCCAAGACCCAGTACTTC
TRBV5-1	-	-	TRBJ1-3	CASSRNAGGLSSGNTIYF	TGCGCCAGCAGCCGGAATGCGGGGGGCCTATCCTCTGGAAACACCATATATTTT
TRBV18	TRBD2	-	TRBJ2-5	CASSQWGGGYIELQETQYF	TGTGCCAGCTCACAGTGGGGCGGGGGATATATAGAACTACAAGAGACCCAGTACTTC
TRBV18	-	-	TRBJ1-1	CASSLGRDGNTEAFF	TGTGCCAGCTCACTGGGGAGGGACGGGAACACTGAAGCTTTCTTT
TRBV5-1	TRBD1	-	TRBJ1-4	CASSADRGDEKLFF	TGCGCCAGCAGCGCGGACAGGGGTGATGAAAAACTGTTTTTT
TRBV4-3	TRBD1	few	TRBJ1-2	CASSQGLQGAGGYTF	TGCGCCAGCAGCCAAGGTCTACAGGGGGCTGGTGGCTACACCTTC
TRBV6-1	-	-	TRBJ2-7	CASSESRSTGSYEQYF	TGTGCCAGCAGTGAGTCAAGATCGACAGGTTCCTACGAGCAGTACTTC
TRBV9	-	-	TRBJ2-2	CASSGRDRANTGELFF	TGTGCCAGCAGCGGGCGGGATAGGGCGAACACCGGGGAGCTGTTTTTT
TRBV28	TRBD1	-	TRBJ1-6	CASNLGQGQILPLHF	TGTGCCAGCAACCTTGGACAGGGCCAAATTCTACCCCTCCACTTT
TRBV6-1	-	-	TRBJ2-1	CASSETKGMGTPYYEQFF	TGTGCCAGCAGTGAGACCAAAGGGATGGGGACACCATACTATGAGCAGTTCTTC
TRBV11-2	TRBD1	-	TRBJ1-1	CASSLDRDRANTEAFF	TGTGCCAGCAGCTTAGATCGGGACAGGGCAAACACTGAAGCTTTCTTT
TRBV21-1	-	-	TRBJ1-2	CASSKYQTGARIQDGYTF	TGTGCCAGCAGCAAATATCAGACAGGGGCGCGGATTCAGGATGGCTACACCTTC
TRBV9	TRBD1	-	TRBJ1-2	CASSKRPGTGGVNYGYTF	TGTGCCAGCAGCAAGAGGCCCGGGACAGGGGGGGTAAACTATGGCTACACCTTC
TRBV20-1	-	-	TRBJ1-2	CSFNYGYTF	TGCAGCTTTAACTATGGCTACACCTTC
TRBV27	-	few	TRBJ2-1	CASSRTRYNEQFF	TGTGCCAGCAGCCGTACACGATACAATGAGCAGTTCTTC
TRBV7-6	-	-	TRBJ1-1	CASSLDIGQGLNTEAFF	TGTGCCAGCAGCTTAGACATAGGTCAGGGGCTGAACACTGAAGCTTTCTTT
TRBV18	-	-	TRBJ2-7	CASSQPSSYEQYF	TGTGCCAGCTCACAACCGAGCTCCTACGAGCAGTACTTC
TRBV4-1	TRBD2	-	TRBJ2-5	CASSHPTSGGDLKRTQYF	TGCGCCAGCAGCCATCCCACTAGCGGGGGCGACCTGAAGAGGACCCAGTACTTC
TRBV18	-	once	TRBJ1-5	CASSPGTQGGQPQHF	TGTGCCAGCTCACCGGGAACTCAGGGCGGCCAGCCCCAGCATTTT
TRBV6-1	TRBD2	-	TRBJ2-1	CASSENPSGGGEQFF	TGTGCCAGCAGTGAAAACCCTAGCGGGGGGGGTGAGCAGTTCTTC
TRBV4-2	-	-	TRBJ2-1	CASSHFGGGNEQFF	TGTGCCAGCAGCCACTTCGGGGGAGGTAATGAGCAGTTCTTC
TRBV19	TRBD1	-	TRBJ1-6	CASSKGQPESSYNSPLHF	TGTGCCAGTAGTAAGGGACAGCCGGAGAGCTCCTATAATTCACCCCTCCACTTT
TRBV19	TRBD1	once	TRBJ1-5	CASSATGSNQPQHF	TGTGCCAGTAGCGCGACAGGGAGCAATCAGCCCCAGCATTTT
TRBV28	TRBD1	once	TRBJ1-1	CASSLGGQFPSTEAFF	TGTGCCAGCAGTTTAGGGGGACAGTTCCCGAGCACTGAAGCTTTCTTT